These 15 T cell receptor beta chains came from one sample sequenced in a study of cytomegalovirus exposure and HLA in healthy donors. 60 Vbeta and 13 Jbeta primers were used in PCR. Clones were read by immunoSEQ multiplex PCR, and TCRdb kept only the in-frame ones, dropping some. This sample yields 150,000 to 200,000 clones, of which roughly four fifths are seen a single time; around 5% belongs to the top ten. Sequenced: PBMCs. The source of these receptors is a girl aged 5 to 17 in good health and CMV-seropositive.

The chain is built from TRBV27 and TRBJ2-1, with 9 bases that match TRBD1. The CDR3 loop spans 14 amino acids. Per germline, CDR1 MNHEY and CDR2 SMNVEV (reference sequence). V lost 5 bases and J lost 7; bases outside the gene matches: 6. CDR3 sequence: CASSPGTGRNEQFF. In DNA form, the CDR3 reads TGTGCCAGCAGTCCTGGGACAGGGAGAAATGAGCAGTTCTTC.

V is TRBV10-3 and J is TRBJ1-2; tentative D call: TRBD1 (6 bases). The germline V and J ends were trimmed by 1 base and 8 bases, with 11 bases remaining between them. Germline-derived CDR1 and CDR2 are ENHRY and SYGVKD. CDR3 length: 13 amino acids. CDR3 sequence: CAISEWGGRGYTF. The CDR3 DNA reads TGTGCCATCAGTGAGTGGGGGGGGCGAGGCTACACCTTC.

In this sample, this clone turned up many times. The chain couples TRBV19 to TRBJ1-1, with D unresolved. Trimming took off 3 bases at V and 5 bases at J, with 13 bases between the two ends. Germline CDR1 LNHDA, CDR2 SQIVND (reference sequence). The CDR3 has 14 amino acids. The CDR3 nucleotides read TGTGCCAGTAGTATGGGCTCCGATGGTACTGAAGCTTTCTTT. It is translated as CASSMGSDGTEAFF.

The V gene is TRBV14, the J gene TRBJ2-7, with D maybe TRBD2 (6 bases). Germline CDR1 is SGHDN and CDR2 is FVKESK. Trimming took off 4 bases at V and 2 bases at J, with 12 bases between the two ends. This CDR3 is 14 amino acids long. The CDR3 is CASSRRLDAYEQYF. CDR3 in DNA: TGTGCCAGCAGCCGGAGACTAGATGCCTACGAGCAGTACTTC.

Only a few counts were recorded for this clone. V gene TRBV6-5 combines with J gene TRBJ1-2, with 7 bases fitting TRBD1. Germline CDR1 MNHEY, CDR2 SVGAGI. The CDR3 extends over 15 amino acids. The junction had 12 bases not matched to a gene; V was cut back by 8 bases and J by 3 bases. In DNA form, the CDR3 reads TGTGCCAGCGACCTCCCCCACACAGGGGACTATGGCTACACCTTC. Protein sequence: CASDLPHTGDYGYTF.

V and J are TRBV6-1 and TRBJ2-3; 7 bases match TRBD2. Germline V gives CDR1 MNHNS, CDR2 SASEGT. The CDR3 has 15 residues. V shed 4 bases, J shed 1 base, and the junction held 5 bases outside the gene matches. The CDR3: CASSGAAGGTDTQYF. The DNA for the CDR3 is TGTGCCAGCAGTGGGGCTGCGGGAGGCACAGATACGCAGTATTTT.

This clone was detected only once. The chain carries TRBV7-3 and TRBJ2-7; TRBD2 matches 9 bases. CDR1 is SGHTA and CDR2 is FQGTGA in the germline V gene. Trimming took 1 base from V and 5 from J; bases not matched to a gene: 9. The length of the CDR3 is 16 residues. In nucleotides, the CDR3 is TGTGCCAGCAGCTTAAACAGCGGGGGGACCCAACACGAGCAGTACTTC. Translated: CASSLNSGGTQHEQYF.

V gene TRBV25-1 combines with J gene TRBJ1-2; no reliable D call. Trimming removed 4 bases at V and 8 bases at J, with 14 bases between. The CDR3 is 13 amino acids. Germline V gives CDR1 MGHDK, CDR2 SYGVNS. CDR3 nucleotide sequence: TGTGCCAGCAGTGCGGGCGGGCTGAGGGGCTACACCTTC. Amino acid sequence: CASSAGGLRGYTF.

This clone turned up a few times. The rearrangement links TRBV9 to TRBJ2-3; TRBD2 might be the D (6 bases). Per germline, CDR1 SGDLS and CDR2 YYNGEE. V lost 0 bases to trimming and J lost 2 bases, with 13 bases between them. The CDR3 extends over 16 amino acids. CDR3 coding DNA: TGTGCCAGCAGCGTAGGGGTGGGGGGTTTCACAGATACGCAGTATTTT. Translation gives CASSVGVGGFTDTQYF.

This clone was detected once. The chain couples TRBV2 to TRBJ2-5, with TRBD2 matching 13 bases. Germline CDR1 SNHLY, CDR2 FYNNEI. Germline trimming cut 6 bases from V and 2 bases from J; bases unmatched to any gene: 6. The CDR3 has 16 amino acids. This CDR3 is CASSGGLAGIQETQYF. The CDR3, as DNA: TGTGCCAGCAGCGGGGGACTAGCGGGGATACAAGAGACCCAGTACTTC.

The V gene is TRBV4-1, the J gene TRBJ2-2; weak D call: TRBD1 (6 bases). Germline V CDR1 and CDR2: MGHRA, YSYEKL. The V end was cut by 4 bases, the J end by 4 bases, with 13 bases between. The CDR3 spans 15 residues. The CDR3 coding sequence is TGCGCCAGCAGCCCTCGACAGGAGCCCACCGGGGAGCTGTTTTTT. This gives the protein CASSPRQEPTGELFF.

This chain links TRBV6-6 with TRBJ1-1; a weak D match, TRBD1 (5 bases). Trimming took 3 bases from V and 8 from J, leaving 10 bases between them. The germline gives CDR1 MNHNY, CDR2 SVGAGI (reference sequence). The CDR3 runs to 12 residues. CDR3 loop: CASSYRGLEAFF. CDR3 DNA: TGTGCCAGCAGTTATAGGGGCTTGGAAGCTTTCTTT.

V and J are TRBV4-1 and TRBJ1-5, with D perhaps matching TRBD1 (6 bases). The V end lost 1 base, the J end lost 3 bases, and 16 bases lay between the germline ends. CDR3 length equals 17 residues. Per germline, CDR1 MGHRA and CDR2 YSYEKL. CDR3 sequence (DNA): TGCGCCAGCAGCCAAGCGCGTAGGGGGGGAGTCAATCAGCCCCAGCATTTT. This sequence encodes CASSQARRGGVNQPQHF.

This sequence joins TRBV2 and TRBJ2-3; TRBD2 agrees at 10 bases. From germline, CDR1 is SNHLY and CDR2 FYNNEI. The CDR3 runs 15 residues. Trimming removed 2 bases from V and 3 bases from J; junction bases left unmatched: 2. The CDR3 DNA sequence: TGTGCCAGCAGTGAATATAGCGGGGGGACAGATACGCAGTATTTT. It yields the protein CASSEYSGGTDTQYF.

The chain couples TRBV7-8 to TRBJ2-7, with a weak D call TRBD1 (5 bases). CDR1 and CDR2 from the germline V gene are SGHVS and FQNEAQ. This CDR3 region has 14 residues. V was pared by 6 bases and J by 3 bases, with 15 bases between. For the CDR3, the DNA is TGTGCCAGCAGACAAGACAGAAGAAGCTACGAGCAGTACTTC. This sequence encodes CASRQDRRSYEQYF.